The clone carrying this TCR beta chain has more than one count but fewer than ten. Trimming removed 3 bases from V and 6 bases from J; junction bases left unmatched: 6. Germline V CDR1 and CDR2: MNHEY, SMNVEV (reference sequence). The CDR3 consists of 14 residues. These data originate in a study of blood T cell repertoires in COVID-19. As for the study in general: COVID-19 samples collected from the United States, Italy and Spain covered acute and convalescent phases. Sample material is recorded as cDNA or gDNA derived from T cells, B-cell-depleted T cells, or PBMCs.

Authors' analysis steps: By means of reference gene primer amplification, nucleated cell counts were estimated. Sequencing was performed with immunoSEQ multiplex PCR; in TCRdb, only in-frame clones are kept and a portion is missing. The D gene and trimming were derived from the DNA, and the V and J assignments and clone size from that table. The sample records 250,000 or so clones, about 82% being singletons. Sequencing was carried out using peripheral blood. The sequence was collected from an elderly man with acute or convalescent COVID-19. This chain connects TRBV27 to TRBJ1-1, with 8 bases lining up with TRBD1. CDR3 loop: CASSLGDRRSEAFF. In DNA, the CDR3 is TGTGCCAGCAGTTTGGGGGACAGGCGGTCTGAAGCTTTCTTT.